This TCR beta chain stems from a study of T cells in Graves' hyperthyroidism and ophthalmopathy. Reasons for excluding patients were uncontrolled infection, other autoimmune disease, pregnancy or lactation. The diagnoses drew upon clinical symptoms, serum thyroxine and TRAb, thyroid ultrasound and orbital computed tomography. This clonotype was seen repeatedly, ten times or more. RNA transcripts provided the source from which TCR beta CDR3 regions were amplified. The primer set for the first-round RT-PCR of the TCR CDR3 was HTBI. One entry per CDR3 protein results from TCRdb running MiXCR on the multiplex PCR reads. There are a few hundred thousand distinct CDR3 sequences in the sample; about 18% occur only once, and around 50% lies in the top ten. The sequencing input was blood. This receptor was obtained from a woman aged 50 to 60 with Graves' hyperthyroidism.

The CDR3 loop reads CASSPTGTEETQYF. CDR3 coding DNA: TGTGCCAGCAGCCCGACCGGGACAGAAGAGACCCAGTACTTC. J is TRBJ2-5 and V is TRBV7-2, with 7 bases aligning to TRBD1. This CDR3 comprises 14 residues. In germline, CDR1 is SGHTA, CDR2 FQGNSA. With V trimmed by 5 bases and J by 3 bases, 6 bases remained unmatched.